The 4 T cell receptor beta chains below come from one sample, sequenced in a study of regulatory T cells in long-lasting Graves disease. Time point reported: newly diagnosed GD, antithyroid drugs for less than 3 months. Generation of the TCR library employed RNA extracted from PBMCs. CDR3 regions were amplified by Arm-PCR using iRepertoire HTBI primers to build TCR beta libraries. One entry per CDR3 protein results from TCRdb running MiXCR on the multiplex PCR reads. The sample includes hundreds of thousands of distinct CDR3 sequences, roughly a sixth of them seen just once. The same sample was also studied in work on T cells in Graves' hyperthyroidism and ophthalmopathy.

The sample in question was peripheral blood mononuclear cells (PBMCs), obtained at new diagnosis, from a patient treated with antithyroid drugs. Source of these receptors: a woman aged 40-60 years with Graves disease.

The V and J genes are TRBV5-5 and TRBJ2-5, with 9 bases matching TRBD1. Germline loops: CDR1 SGHKS, CDR2 YYEKEE (reference sequence). The trim removed 5 bases at V and 1 base at J, leaving 6 bases unmatched. This CDR3 spans 15 amino acids. The CDR3 is CASRPRQGGQETQYF. Written as DNA, the CDR3 is TGTGCCAGCAGACCCCGACAGGGGGGCCAAGAGACCCAGTACTTC.

This clonotype was found many times. This rearrangement joins TRBV2 to TRBJ2-3; D perhaps matches TRBD2 (5 bases). Germline assignment: CDR1 SNHLY and CDR2 FYNNEI. V lost 7 bases to trimming and J lost 3 bases, with 17 bases between them. The length of the CDR3 is 15 residues. The CDR3 sequence is CASKRPTEGTDTQYF. CDR3 sequence (DNA): TGTGCCAGCAAAAGACCGACTGAGGGTACAGATACGCAGTATTTT.

This clonotype was observed at least ten times. The chain uses TRBV3-1 and TRBJ2-5; weak D call: TRBD2 (6 bases). The V gene lost 4 bases and the J gene lost 4 bases, with 10 bases spanning the gap. The CDR3 spans 13 residues. CDR1 is LGHDT and CDR2 is YNNKEL in the germline V gene (reference sequence). The CDR3 region is CASSRGGTETQYF. CDR3 in DNA: TGTGCCAGCAGCCGTGGCGGGACAGAGACCCAGTACTTC.

The rearrangement links TRBV3-1 to TRBJ2-1; 9 bases are a match to TRBD2. The CDR3 runs 16 residues. Germline-derived CDR1 and CDR2 are LGHDT and YNNKEL (reference sequence). J gave up 7 bases and V 4 bases, and 11 bases lay outside the gene matches. DNA of the CDR3: TGTGCCAGCAGCCCCACCATTAGCGGGAGTGGTAATGAGCAGTTCTTC. This codes for CASSPTISGSGNEQFF.